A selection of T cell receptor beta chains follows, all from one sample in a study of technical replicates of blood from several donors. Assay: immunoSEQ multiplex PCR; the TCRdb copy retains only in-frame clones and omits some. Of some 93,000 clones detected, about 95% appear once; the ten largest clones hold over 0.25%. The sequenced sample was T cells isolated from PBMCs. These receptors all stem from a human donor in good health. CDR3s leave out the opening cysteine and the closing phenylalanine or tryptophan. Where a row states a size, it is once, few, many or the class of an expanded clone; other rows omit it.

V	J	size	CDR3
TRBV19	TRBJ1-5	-	ASSATGGGYQPQH
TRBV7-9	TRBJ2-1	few	ASSLGPGTSGRARDEQF
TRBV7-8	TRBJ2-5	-	ASSLASGGGYQETQY
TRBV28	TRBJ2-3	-	ASFQGRAGGGDTQY
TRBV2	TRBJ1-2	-	ASSGPEQGSESGYT
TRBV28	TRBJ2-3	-	ASSLPKWTRLDTQY
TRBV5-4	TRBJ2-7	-	ASSEDLTSYEQY
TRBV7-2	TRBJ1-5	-	ASSLTGVDQPQH
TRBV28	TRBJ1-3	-	ASSVSGNTIY
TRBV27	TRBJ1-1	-	ASSLLGTGDGTEAF
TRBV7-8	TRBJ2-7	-	ASSLVFTGYGSASYEQY
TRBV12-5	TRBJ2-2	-	ASGLVPTGSYSGELF
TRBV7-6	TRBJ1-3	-	ASSNDRGLGNTIY
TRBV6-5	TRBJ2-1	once	ASSLSRAGGPYEQF
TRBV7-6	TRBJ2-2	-	ASSFDGGGNTGELF
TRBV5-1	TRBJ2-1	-	ASSLVTSGSNEQF
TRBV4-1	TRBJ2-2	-	ASSQDPRRTGELF
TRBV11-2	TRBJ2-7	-	ASSLFYASGHNYEQY
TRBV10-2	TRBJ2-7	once	ASRRQGSYEQY
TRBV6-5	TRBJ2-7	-	ASSYNSRAEQY
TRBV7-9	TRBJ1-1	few	ASSPETRNTEAF
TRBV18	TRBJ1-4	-	ASSRTTGTQREKLF
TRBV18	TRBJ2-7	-	ASSPTSGYHEQY
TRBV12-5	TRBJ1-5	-	ASGEGAIHQPQH
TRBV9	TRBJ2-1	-	ASSATGAGPTQF